The clone carrying this T cell receptor (beta chain) has more than one count but fewer than ten. Trimming cost V 3 bases and J 0 bases; bases outside gene matches: 1. The CDR3 has 15 residues. CDR1 and CDR2 (germline): SGHRS, YFSETQ. RNA in amounts of roughly 0.5 to 1 ug was reverse transcribed with random hexamers. MiXCR, run by TCRdb on the immunoSEQ multiplex PCR reads, gives a single entry per CDR3 protein. Here the sample spans some 140,000 distinct CDR3 sequences, around 85% being singletons. This sample was taken from a study of CD8 T cells in Susac syndrome. Relapsing-remitting disease, either stable or active, was present in the treatment-naive patients who were the multiple sclerosis controls.

The source of this sequence is a human donor with multiple sclerosis. V gene TRBV5-1 combines with J gene TRBJ2-3, with 10 nucleotides matching TRBD1. The sequenced sample consisted of CD8+ T cells from PBMCs. The CDR3 sequence: CASSWGQGSTDTQYF. CDR3 DNA sequence: TGCGCCAGCAGCTGGGGACAGGGGAGCACAGATACGCAGTATTTT. Based on the CDR3 plus reference TRBV5-1 and TRBJ2-3, the full variable domain is KAGVTQTPRYLIKTRGQQVTLSCSPISGHRSVSWYQQTPGQGLQFLFEYFSETQRNKGNFPGRFSGRQFSNSRSEMNVSTLELGDSALYLCASSWGQGSTDTQYFGPGTRLTVL.